The 13 T cell receptor beta chains in this list originate from one sample, sequenced in a study of response to subunit inactivated influenza vaccine. TCRdb re-called the RT-PCR reads through MiXCR, storing one row per CDR3 protein. The table lists 500,000 to 700,000 distinct CDR3 sequences, roughly 23% of them singletons. The same sample was also used in a study of T cells expressing NK-cell markers. Per that study: Libraries used 5'RACE template switching adding universal primer site and UMIs.

The sample was CD4+ T cells sorted from PBMCs, taken 11 to 12 days after vaccination. These receptors were taken from a man aged 50 to 59 who received an inactivated influenza vaccine.

This clonotype was seen a handful of times. The genes are TRBV20-1 and TRBJ2-3; TRBD2 is a possible D gene (5 bases). The CDR3 has 15 residues. Trimming removed 5 bases at V and 2 bases at J, with 17 bases between. From germline, CDR1 is DFQATT and CDR2 SNEGSKA (reference sequence). CDR3: CSAEGRRDYTDTQYF. CDR3 nucleotide sequence: TGCAGTGCTGAAGGTCGACGGGATTACACAGATACGCAGTATTTT.

V and J are TRBV5-6 and TRBJ2-3, with no clear D. Germline V gives CDR1 SGHDT, CDR2 YYEEEE. The CDR3 is 16 amino acids. The germline V and J ends were trimmed by 4 bases and 5 bases, with 20 bases remaining between them. The CDR3: CASSLDFAVRGDTQYF. CDR3 coding DNA: TGTGCCAGCAGCCTAGATTTCGCGGTGCGTGGAGATACGCAGTATTTT.

This clonotype was seen only a few times. The rearrangement joins TRBV12-3 or TRBV12-4 to TRBJ2-3; no reliable D call. Trimming cost V 7 bases and J 0 bases, with 11 bases left between them. The CDR3 is made up of 14 amino acids. The CDR3 here is CASTRRSSTDTQYF. The CDR3 DNA sequence: TGTGCCAGCACCCGTAGATCTAGCACAGATACGCAGTATTTT.

This clonotype was detected a few times. V and J are TRBV5-1 and TRBJ1-4; D is uncertain. Trimming took off 4 bases at V and 4 bases at J, with 14 bases between the two ends. This CDR3 is 15 amino acids long. The germline V gene has CDR1 SGHRS and CDR2 YFSETQ. The chain's CDR3 is CASSGDNPGNEKLFF. The CDR3 region has the DNA TGCGCCAGCAGCGGTGACAACCCGGGTAATGAAAAACTGTTTTTT.

This clonotype was seen a handful of times. CDR3 amino acids: CASSPRGLYEQYF. CDR3 in DNA: TGTGCCAGCTCACCCCGGGGTCTCTACGAGCAGTACTTC. The chain has TRBV18 and TRBJ2-7; perhaps TRBD2 as D (5 bases). This CDR3 contains 13 residues. V lost 3 bases, J lost 3 bases, and 9 bases lay in between. Germline-derived CDR1 and CDR2 are KGHSH and LQKENI.

The CDR3 nucleotides read TGTGCCAGCAGCGTAGGGGCTAGCGGGAGCGAGACCCAGTACTTC. Translation gives CASSVGASGSETQYF. The V call is TRBV9, the J call TRBJ2-5; the match to TRBD2 covers 10 bases. The CDR3 covers 15 residues. Trimming at V came to 0 bases and at J to 5 bases, leaving 4 bases not matched to a gene. Germline CDR1 and CDR2: SGDLS and YYNGEE.

The chain is built from TRBV12-3 or TRBV12-4 and TRBJ2-3; TRBD2 is a possible D gene (5 bases). V lost 5 bases, J lost 5 bases, and 8 bases lay in between. The CDR3 length is 12 residues. The CDR3 is CASSTLVDTQYF. The CDR3 bases are TGTGCCAGCAGTACACTAGTAGATACGCAGTATTTT.

V and J are TRBV5-1 and TRBJ1-4; no firm D call. The V end was cut by 0 bases, the J end by 7 bases, with 10 bases between. This CDR3 spans 14 amino acids. CDR1 is SGHRS and CDR2 is YFSETQ in the germline V gene. CDR3 DNA sequence: TGCGCCAGCAGCTTGGGCGCACGGAGTGAAAAACTGTTTTTT. This encodes CASSLGARSEKLFF.

This clonotype was found a few times. The gene calls are TRBV24-1 and TRBJ2-3; TRBD2 agrees at 10 bases. In germline, CDR1 is KGHDR, CDR2 SFDVKD. Trimming removed 3 bases from V and 2 bases from J; junction bases left unmatched: 4. The CDR3 consists of 16 residues. The CDR3 nucleotides read TGTGCCACCAGTGATCACCTAGCGGGAGTCACAGATACGCAGTATTTT. Translating it yields CATSDHLAGVTDTQYF.

The chain links TRBV7-2 to TRBJ2-7; 13 bases match TRBD2. From germline, CDR1 is SGHTA and CDR2 FQGNSA. The length of the CDR3 is 14 residues. J lost 6 bases, V lost 3 bases, and 2 bases had no gene match. The CDR3 nucleotides are TGTGCCAGCAGCTTCGGACTAGCGGGAGCCGAGCAGTACTTC. Translation: CASSFGLAGAEQYF. Combining the CDR3 with reference TRBV7-2 and TRBJ2-7 gives the whole variable domain GAGVSQSPSNKVTEKGKDVELRCDPISGHTALYWYRQSLGQGLEFLIYFQGNSAPDKSGLPSDRFSAERTGGSVSTLTIQRTQQEDSAVYLCASSFGLAGAEQYFGPGTRLTVT.

The genes are TRBV12-3 or TRBV12-4 and TRBJ1-2, with D hard to call. V gave up 5 bases and J gave up 8 bases, with 18 bases separating them. The CDR3 has 14 amino acids. DNA for the CDR3: TGTGCCAGCAGTCCCTCCGGAGGACGAGGGGGCTACACCTTC. It encodes CASSPSGGRGGYTF.

This clonotype has more than one count but fewer than ten. The V call is TRBV28, the J call TRBJ2-7; TRBD1 agrees at 11 bases. Germline lookup yields CDR1 MDHEN and CDR2 SYDVKM. The CDR3 is made up of 17 amino acids. V was clipped by 2 bases and J by 2 bases; unmatched bases: 8. The CDR3 sequence: CASSLVGQGAEAYEQYF. DNA for the CDR3: TGTGCCAGCAGTTTAGTCGGACAGGGGGCGGAGGCCTACGAGCAGTACTTC.

The chain recombines TRBV29-1 with TRBJ2-7; 9 bases are a match to TRBD1. CDR3 length: 15 residues. J gave up 3 bases and V 6 bases, and 12 bases lay outside the gene matches. Germline V gene lookup returns CDR1 SQVTM and CDR2 ANQGSEA. The CDR3 here is CSVALGTGGFYEQYF. Here the CDR3 DNA reads TGCAGCGTGGCCCTGGGAACAGGGGGCTTCTACGAGCAGTACTTC.